This TCR beta chain was obtained from a study of CD8 T cells in ankylosing spondylitis. Libraries of TCR beta came from quantitative 5'-RACE with molecular barcodes. MiXCR was run by TCRdb on the 5' RACE reads, yielding one entry per CDR3 protein. The sample records some 330,000 distinct CDR3 sequences, less than 10% being singletons. This clonotype appeared a few times. No antigen is known for it. Findings and limits, study-wide: From matched ankylosing spondylitis synovial fluid, disease-linked clones were reportedly recovered at significantly enriched levels. Clones that were linked to disease were CD8+ and were relatively rare in peripheral blood. Before this, some motif variants had been reported in reactive arthritis synovial fluid and blood. Several highly homologous variants made up a TCR beta motif, and this motif appeared characteristic of ankylosing spondylitis blood.

The sample consisted of blood, either unsorted or a sorted T cell fraction (not recorded which). This clonotype was sampled from a male donor with ankylosing spondylitis.

In DNA form, the CDR3 reads TGTGCCAGCAGTTTATCCCCCGGACAAACTAACTATGGCTACACCTTC. As protein: CASSLSPGQTNYGYTF. The rearrangement joins TRBV27 to TRBJ1-2, with D perhaps matching TRBD1 (5 bases). Per the germline V gene, CDR1 is MNHEY and CDR2 is SMNVEV (reference sequence). CDR3 size: 16 residues. Deletions cut 0 bases from V and 0 bases from J, with 11 bases between.